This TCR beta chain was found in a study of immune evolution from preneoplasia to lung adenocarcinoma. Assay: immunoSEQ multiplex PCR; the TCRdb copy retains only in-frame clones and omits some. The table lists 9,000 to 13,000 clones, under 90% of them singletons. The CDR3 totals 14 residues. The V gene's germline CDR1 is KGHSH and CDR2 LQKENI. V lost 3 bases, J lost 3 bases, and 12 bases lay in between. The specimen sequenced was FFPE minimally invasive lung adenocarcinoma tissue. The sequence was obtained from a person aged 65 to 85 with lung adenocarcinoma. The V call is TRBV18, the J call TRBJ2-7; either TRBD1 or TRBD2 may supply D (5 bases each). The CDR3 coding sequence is TGTGCCAGCTCACCTCGCCGGGACCACTACGAGCAGTACTTC. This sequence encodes CASSPRRDHYEQYF.